The 7 T cell receptor beta chains presented below share a single source sample, sequenced in a study of blood T cell repertoires in COVID-19 (dated by TCRdb to 2018 to 2020). Receptor libraries were prepared by the immunoSEQ multiplex PCR assay. Entries here come from immuneACCESS through TCRdb and include only in-frame sequences with V and J called. Some clones fail to appear in such tables; in the studies checked, an unresolved V gene covers under half of the shortfall, and the cause of the remainder is unknown. In this sample the table shows 87,000 or so clones, about 90% of which occur a single time. The ten largest make up 5% to 7% of the sample. The material sequenced was peripheral blood. These receptors originate from a man between 18 and 35 years old with COVID-19, enrolled during active disease.

J is TRBJ2-7 and V is TRBV18, with 7 bases matching TRBD1. CDR1 is KGHSH, CDR2 LQKENI, per germline. The CDR3 spans 13 residues. V gave up 5 bases and J gave up 4 bases; unmatched junction bases: 5. CDR3 sequence (DNA): TGTGCCAGCTCAGGACAGGAGAGTTACGAGCAGTACTTC. Translation gives CASSGQESYEQYF. Filled out from reference TRBV18 and TRBJ2-7, the complete variable domain reads NAGVMQNPRHLVRRRGQEARLRCSPMKGHSHVYWYRQLPEEGLKFMVYLQKENIIDESGMPKERFSAEFPKEGPSILRIQQVVRGDSAAYFCASSGQESYEQYFGPGTRLTVT.

This CDR3 reads CASSASGWTSGAIEQFF. DNA for the CDR3: TGTGCCAGCAGCGCCTCAGGATGGACTAGCGGGGCGATTGAGCAGTTCTTC. The J gene is TRBJ2-1, the V gene TRBV9; TRBD2 agrees at 12 bases. Germline-derived CDR1 and CDR2 are SGDLS and YYNGEE. This CDR3 contains 17 residues. Losses at the gene ends were 3 bases for V and 9 bases for J; bases not matched to a gene: 13.

This clone appeared a single time. This chain links TRBV5-1 with TRBJ2-7; 7 positions match TRBD1. The CDR3 has 14 amino acids. From germline, CDR1 is SGHRS and CDR2 YFSETQ. With V trimmed by 4 bases and J by 5 bases, 9 bases remained unmatched. The CDR3 loop reads CASSLRQGGDEQYF. The CDR3 DNA follows: TGCGCCAGCAGCCTTCGACAGGGTGGCGACGAGCAGTACTTC.

The genes are TRBV13 and TRBJ2-7; the match to TRBD2 covers 8 bases. The J segment lost 7 bases and the V segment lost 8 bases, leaving 10 bases of the junction unmatched. The length of the CDR3 is 13 residues. Germline CDR1 is PRHDT and CDR2 is FYEKMQ (reference sequence). The DNA for the CDR3 is TGTGCCAGCCCGGGGGGGCCCTCCGGAGAGCAGTACTTC. It translates to CASPGGPSGEQYF.

The chain employs TRBV7-9 and TRBJ2-1, with D tentatively TRBD2 (6 bases). CDR1 and CDR2 from the germline V gene are SEHNR and FQNEAQ (reference sequence). This CDR3 spans 13 amino acids. With 5 bases removed from V and 8 bases from J, the gap between germline ends came to 13 bases. CDR3 sequence reads: CASSPPWRDEQFF. CDR3 sequence (DNA): TGTGCCAGCAGCCCCCCCTGGAGGGATGAGCAGTTCTTC.

V gene TRBV6-5 combines with J gene TRBJ1-6; D gene uncertain. Trimming took off 6 bases at V and 7 bases at J, with 13 bases between the two ends. The CDR3 has 14 amino acids. Germline V CDR1 and CDR2: MNHEY, SVGAGI. The CDR3 here is CASSQSLANSPLHF. CDR3 sequence (DNA): TGTGCCAGCAGCCAGTCATTGGCCAATTCACCCCTCCACTTT.

The chain is built from TRBV12-3 or TRBV12-4 and TRBJ2-1; D ambiguous. The CDR3 length is 11 residues. V was pared by 7 bases and J by 4 bases, with 5 bases between. CDR3 DNA: TGTGCCAGCACCTTATACAATGAGCAGTTCTTC. Protein product: CASTLYNEQFF.